The 27 T cell receptor beta chains below all came from one sample that was sequenced in a study of blood T cell repertoires in COVID-19. Method: immunoSEQ multiplex PCR; TCRdb's copy keeps in-frame clones and lacks some. The profile shows some 200,000 clones, roughly 82% of them singletons. Material: PBMCs or T cells enriched from blood (not recorded which). The receptors were sampled from a man between 35 and 55 years old who had recovered from COVID-19.

The gene calls are TRBV5-1 and TRBJ1-1, with D possibly matching TRBD1 (6 bases). The V end was cut by 1 base, the J end by 4 bases, with 8 bases between. CDR1 and CDR2 from the germline V gene are SGHRS and YFSETQ. This CDR3 has 13 residues. The CDR3 nucleotides are TGCGCCAGCAGCTTGACAGGGAGCACTGAAGCTTTCTTT. It specifies CASSLTGSTEAFF.

The gene calls are TRBV30 and TRBJ2-7, with D unresolved. Trimming removed 2 bases from V and 3 bases from J, with 11 bases in between. This CDR3 contains 13 residues. Germline V CDR1 and CDR2: GTSNPN, SVGIG (reference sequence). The CDR3 DNA reads TGTGCCTGGAGTTCGGGTCTGGGCTACGAGCAGTACTTC. It specifies CAWSSGLGYEQYF. Based on the CDR3 plus reference TRBV30 and TRBJ2-7, the full variable domain is SQTIHQWPATLVQPVGSPLSLECTVEGTSNPNLYWYRQAAGRGLQLLFYSVGIGQISSEVPQNLSASRPQDRQFILSSKKLLLSDSGFYLCAWSSGLGYEQYFGPGTRLTVT.

The rearrangement uses TRBV5-1 and TRBJ2-1; 7 nucleotides match TRBD2. There are 14 residues in the CDR3. The trim removed 1 base at V and 4 bases at J, leaving 2 bases unmatched. Germline values: CDR1 SGHRS, CDR2 YFSETQ. The CDR3 DNA reads TGCGCCAGCAGCTTGCCTAGCGGTTACAATGAGCAGTTCTTC. This translates into CASSLPSGYNEQFF. Based on the CDR3 plus reference TRBV5-1 and TRBJ2-1, the full variable domain is KAGVTQTPRYLIKTRGQQVTLSCSPISGHRSVSWYQQTPGQGLQFLFEYFSETQRNKGNFPGRFSGRQFSNSRSEMNVSTLELGDSALYLCASSLPSGYNEQFFGPGTRLTVL.

A few counts support this clone. The chain combines TRBV5-1 with TRBJ1-1, with a possible D match to TRBD1 (6 bases). Germline CDR1 SGHRS, CDR2 YFSETQ. CDR3 length equals 14 residues. The germline V and J ends were trimmed by 3 bases and 5 bases, with 14 bases remaining between them. The CDR3 DNA reads as TGCGCCAGCAGCTCCGGCGCCAGGGGAACTGAAGCTTTCTTT. Translation gives CASSSGARGTEAFF. Drawing the rest from reference TRBV5-1 and TRBJ1-1, the complete variable domain is KAGVTQTPRYLIKTRGQQVTLSCSPISGHRSVSWYQQTPGQGLQFLFEYFSETQRNKGNFPGRFSGRQFSNSRSEMNVSTLELGDSALYLCASSSGARGTEAFFGQGTRLTVV.

As DNA, the CDR3 is TGTGCCAGCAGCGGCAGGGGGGACACTGAAGCTTTCTTT. This translates into CASSGRGDTEAFF. The J gene is TRBJ1-1, the V gene TRBV5-6, with 7 bases that match TRBD1. The V gene end was trimmed by 4 bases and the J gene end by 3 bases; junction bases not matched to a gene: 3. This CDR3 is 13 amino acids long. Per the germline V gene, CDR1 is SGHDT and CDR2 is YYEEEE.

The chain couples TRBV3-1 (or the pseudogene TRBV3-2) to TRBJ2-1; D possibly corresponds to TRBD2 (7 bases). CDR1 and CDR2 from the germline V gene are LGHDT and YNNKEL (reference sequence). The length of the CDR3 is 16 residues. V lost 4 bases and J lost 9, with 22 bases in between. CDR3 residues: CASSPTGAGRMGEQFF. CDR3 bases: TGTGCCAGCAGCCCGACAGGAGCGGGGAGGATGGGTGAGCAGTTCTTC.

The chain employs TRBV24-1 and TRBJ2-1, with 7 nucleotides matching TRBD1. This CDR3 spans 16 amino acids. Germline values: CDR1 KGHDR, CDR2 SFDVKD. After removal of 4 bases from V and 4 bases from J, the junction contained 9 bases not matched to a gene. CDR3 sequence (DNA): TGTGCCACCAGTGACCCAGGACAGGAAGCGTACAATGAGCAGTTCTTC. This translates into CATSDPGQEAYNEQFF.

The chain has TRBV7-2 and TRBJ2-4, with 7 bases fitting TRBD2. Germline V lookup: CDR1 SGHTA, CDR2 FQGNSA. After removal of 1 base from V and 8 bases from J, the junction contained 2 bases not matched to a gene. The CDR3 has 13 amino acids. The CDR3 nucleotides read TGTGCCAGCAGCTTAGTGGGGAGGGACATTCAGTACTTC. It translates to CASSLVGRDIQYF.

The chain uses TRBV19 and TRBJ2-1, with TRBD2 identical over 8 bases. The CDR3 contains 20 residues. J lost 5 bases, V lost 1 base, and 19 bases had no gene match. The germline CDR1 and CDR2 sequences are LNHDA and SQIVND (reference sequence). CDR3 in DNA: TGTGCCAGTAGTATAGTGACAGCGGGAGATCCCACAGTTCTACACAATGAGCAGTTCTTC. The encoded protein is CASSIVTAGDPTVLHNEQFF.

The chain joins TRBV7-2 to TRBJ1-4, with 9 bases aligning to TRBD1. V gave up 6 bases and J gave up 7 bases; unmatched junction bases: 12. Germline V CDR1 and CDR2: SGHTA, FQGNSA. The CDR3 spans 16 residues. CDR3 nucleotide sequence: TGTGCCAGCAGTCGTCCCGGGACAGGGTTTGGTGAAAAACTGTTTTTT. Amino acid sequence: CASSRPGTGFGEKLFF.

Only a few counts were recorded for this clone. The genes are TRBV5-1 and TRBJ1-4; 10 nucleotides align to TRBD1. Per the germline V gene, CDR1 is SGHRS and CDR2 is YFSETQ. V shed 3 bases and J 8 bases; nucleotides not matched to a gene: 7. This CDR3 is 15 amino acids long. CDR3 amino acids: CASSSPGQGREKLFF. The CDR3 DNA reads TGCGCCAGCAGCTCACCGGGACAGGGGAGGGAAAAACTGTTTTTT.

The genes are TRBV7-2 and TRBJ2-5; 11 bases are shared with TRBD2. V lost 1 base to trimming and J lost 5 bases; unmatched junction nucleotides: 12. There are 18 residues in the CDR3. Germline V gene lookup returns CDR1 SGHTA and CDR2 FQGNSA. This chain's CDR3 is CASSLGGRGLAGLETQYF. The CDR3 coding sequence is TGTGCCAGCAGCTTAGGGGGGCGCGGACTAGCGGGTCTCGAGACCCAGTACTTC. Full variable domain (rest looked up from reference TRBV7-2 and TRBJ2-5): GAGVSQSPSNKVTEKGKDVELRCDPISGHTALYWYRQSLGQGLEFLIYFQGNSAPDKSGLPSDRFSAERTGGSVSTLTIQRTQQEDSAVYLCASSLGGRGLAGLETQYFGPGTRLLVL.

This clone was counted between two and nine times. The rearrangement joins TRBV5-1 to TRBJ1-2; 7 nucleotides agree with TRBD1. Trimming removed 0 bases from V and 0 bases from J; junction bases left unmatched: 2. This CDR3 comprises 15 residues. Germline V CDR1 and CDR2: SGHRS, YFSETQ. The CDR3 loop is CASSLGQGANYGYTF. The CDR3 DNA reads TGCGCCAGCAGCTTGGGACAGGGAGCTAACTATGGCTACACCTTC.

The rearrangement uses TRBV7-9 and TRBJ2-2, with 11 bases aligning to TRBD2. Trimming removed 3 bases from V and 5 bases from J; junction bases left unmatched: 5. The CDR3 is made up of 16 amino acids. Germline V CDR1 and CDR2: SEHNR, FQNEAQ (reference sequence). The CDR3 is CASSLKASGRTGELFF. As DNA, the CDR3 is TGTGCCAGCAGCTTGAAGGCTAGCGGGAGGACCGGGGAGCTGTTTTTT. The whole variable domain, filled in from reference TRBV7-9 and TRBJ2-2, reads DTGVSQNPRHKITKRGQNVTFRCDPISEHNRLYWYRQTLGQGPEFLTYFQNEAQLEKSRLLSDRFSAERPKGSFSTLEIQRTEQGDSAMYLCASSLKASGRTGELFFGEGSRLTVL.

This chain uses TRBV28 with TRBJ1-4; 9 bases match TRBD1. Looked up from germline, CDR1 is MDHEN and CDR2 is SYDVKM. The trim removed 8 bases at V and 10 bases at J, leaving 5 bases unmatched. The CDR3 has 12 amino acids. The CDR3 DNA is TGTGCCAGCGGGGACAGGGCCAGAAAACTGTTTTTT. It specifies CASGDRARKLFF.

The chain uses TRBV5-4 and TRBJ2-7; 10 nucleotides agree with TRBD2. V gave up 0 bases and J gave up 7 bases; unmatched junction bases: 7. The CDR3 runs 15 residues. Per germline, CDR1 SGHNT and CDR2 YYREEE (reference sequence). The CDR3 region is CASSLGTSGRGEQYF. The CDR3 DNA reads TGTGCCAGCAGCTTGGGGACTAGCGGTCGTGGGGAGCAGTACTTC.

The J gene is TRBJ2-1, the V gene TRBV6-2 or TRBV6-3, with D possibly TRBD2 on 6 matching bases. Trimming removed 4 bases from V and 4 bases from J, with 14 bases in between. The CDR3 length is 15 residues. Germline CDR1 and CDR2: MNHEY and SVGEGT. The CDR3 here is CASSSTFSGYNEQFF. Written as DNA, the CDR3 is TGTGCCAGCAGTTCCACATTTAGCGGTTACAATGAGCAGTTCTTC.

This clone was detected only a few times. This rearrangement joins TRBV4-3 to TRBJ1-2; possible D gene TRBD1, 5 bases. Trimming took off 4 bases at V and 5 bases at J, with 20 bases between the two ends. Germline V lookup: CDR1 LGHNA, CDR2 YSLEER. This CDR3 contains 16 residues. The CDR3, as DNA: TGCGCCAGCAGCCTCGGGGAGGGGCCCGGGCAGTATGGCTACACCTTC. Residues: CASSLGEGPGQYGYTF.

This clone was observed once. V gene TRBV27 combines with J gene TRBJ1-5, with no clear D. This CDR3 is built from 15 residues. V was shortened by 3 bases and J by 0 bases, with 9 bases between the two germline ends. CDR1 and CDR2 from the germline V gene are MNHEY and SMNVEV (reference sequence). The CDR3 region has the DNA TGTGCCAGCAGTTTCAACAGTTATAGCAATCAGCCCCAGCATTTT. Protein: CASSFNSYSNQPQHF.

The V and J genes are TRBV24-1 and TRBJ2-5; 15 nucleotides align to TRBD2. J was trimmed by 5 bases and V by 9 bases; bases with no gene match: 9. Germline CDR1 is KGHDR and CDR2 is SFDVKD. The CDR3 is 16 amino acids. The CDR3 DNA reads TGTGCCACCTCCCGGGGAGGGACTAGCGGGAGGGAGACCCAGTACTTC. Its protein is CATSRGGTSGRETQYF.

The rearrangement links TRBV5-1 to TRBJ2-5, with 7 nucleotides matching TRBD2. CDR1 and CDR2 from the germline V gene are SGHRS and YFSETQ. The CDR3 spans 15 residues. With V trimmed by 0 bases and J by 6 bases, 8 bases remained unmatched. This chain's CDR3 is CASSLEPSGSQTQYF. For the CDR3, the DNA is TGCGCCAGCAGCTTGGAGCCTAGCGGTTCTCAGACCCAGTACTTC. The full variable domain, completed using reference TRBV5-1 and TRBJ2-5, is KAGVTQTPRYLIKTRGQQVTLSCSPISGHRSVSWYQQTPGQGLQFLFEYFSETQRNKGNFPGRFSGRQFSNSRSEMNVSTLELGDSALYLCASSLEPSGSQTQYFGPGTRLLVL.

The rearrangement links TRBV15 to TRBJ2-7; tentative D call: TRBD1 (6 bases). Germline loops: CDR1 LNHNV, CDR2 YYDKDF (reference sequence). The CDR3 is 15 residues long. Trimming left V 0 bases short and J 2 bases short, with 11 bases between. CDR3 bases: TGTGCCACCAGCAGAGAAGCGGACAGTACCTACGAGCAGTACTTC. Amino acids: CATSREADSTYEQYF.

This sequence joins TRBV6-5 and TRBJ1-2; D remains ambiguous. The CDR3 consists of 14 residues. Per the germline V gene, CDR1 is MNHEY and CDR2 is SVGAGI. The ends were cut back, 6 bases at V and 4 bases at J, with 15 bases in the middle. Here the CDR3 reads CASRPPAGLYGYTF. In nucleotides, the CDR3 is TGTGCCAGCAGGCCGCCCGCAGGTCTCTATGGCTACACCTTC.

CDR3 coding DNA: TGTGCCAGCAGCCAAGATAGGCGAAGCGACAATGAGCAGTTCTTC. Amino acid sequence: CASSQDRRSDNEQFF. This rearrangement joins TRBV4-2 to TRBJ2-1; D remains unclear. CDR1 and CDR2 from the germline V gene are LGHNA and YNFKEQ. CDR3 length: 15 residues. V was cut by 0 bases and J by 5 bases, with 11 bases left in between.

In this sample, this clone turned up once. The chain recombines TRBV11-2 with TRBJ1-1; 7 bases match TRBD1. The germline V gene encodes CDR1 SGHAT and CDR2 FQNNGV. Trimming removed 5 bases from V and 1 base from J; junction bases left unmatched: 16. This CDR3 has 18 amino acids. CDR3 residues: CASSPRRGDPRKNTEAFF. The CDR3 coding sequence is TGTGCCAGCAGCCCTCGCAGGGGGGACCCCCGTAAGAACACTGAAGCTTTCTTT.

The V call is TRBV4-3, the J call TRBJ2-3; 13 bases agree with TRBD2. This CDR3 contains 20 residues. V lost 0 bases to trimming and J lost 0 bases; unmatched junction nucleotides: 9. In germline, CDR1 is LGHNA, CDR2 YSLEER. CDR3 sequence (DNA): TGCGCCAGCAGCCAAGATACCGGACTAGCGGGAGTACCTAGCACAGATACGCAGTATTTT. It yields the protein CASSQDTGLAGVPSTDTQYF.

This chain connects TRBV27 to TRBJ2-7; 7 bases are a match to TRBD2. The CDR3 is 15 residues long. Germline lookup yields CDR1 MNHEY and CDR2 SMNVEV (reference sequence). V shed 4 bases and J 0 bases; nucleotides not matched to a gene: 6. The CDR3 DNA reads as TGTGCCAGCAGTTCCAGCGGGGTGGGCTCCTACGAGCAGTACGTC. This translates into CASSSSGVGSYEQYV.